This T cell receptor (beta chain) is drawn from a study of spatial heterogeneity in lung cancer (dated by TCRdb to about 2019). As for the study more broadly: More beta-chain than alpha-chain transcripts were consistently detected, likely reflecting higher beta-chain transcript abundance. In tumor regions, TCR transcript counts showed a strong correlation with a T cell transcriptional module score derived from matched bulk RNA-seq. The study linked features of the TCR repertoire to counts of nonsynonymous mutations, which were determined by whole-exome sequencing of tumor tissue. In non-small cell lung cancer, the study made a quantitative comparison of TCR alpha and beta repertoires among multiple tumor regions, matched nontumor lung and blood. Both alpha and beta chains were TCR-sequenced in 220 or so tumor regions, approximately 64 matched nontumor lung samples and some 50 PBMC samples obtained at surgery. In the raw uncorrected reads, each unique combination of TCR and UMI appeared on average more than ten times.

Trimming removed 2 bases from V and 7 bases from J; the gene matches leave 2 bases unexplained. Including the terminal cysteine and phenylalanine, the CDR3 comprises 14 residues. Only the CDR3 region is kept as DNA, spanning 42 bases read in frame from base 1. For CDR1 and CDR2, the germline V gene (reference sequence) lists MNHEY and SMNVEV. Libraries were prepared through 5' RACE. The sample was run on a NextSeq 500. The TCR library protocol attached a unique molecular identifier to each TCR cDNA molecule to allow correction of PCR and sequencing errors. In the paper's pipeline: Decombinator tools were used for TCR identification, UMI-based error correction and CDR3 extraction. Expanded TCRs were defined as those above a frequency of 2 per 1,000, corresponding to the top 1% of the tumor frequency distribution. Expanded tumor TCRs were classed as regional if statistically deemed absent (corrected P<0.05) from at least one tumor region, otherwise ubiquitous. Each repertoire was subsampled 100 times to 5,000 TCRs, after which Renyi diversity was computed with the R vegan package. CDR3 similarity networks were constructed using string-kernel similarity of amino acid triplets, with links drawn between CDR3s whose pairwise similarity was above 0.82. Through fastp at Q25 and MiXCR, TCRdb rebuilt clones from the public reads, retaining in-frame beta chains. When rows share a CDR3 protein, they turn into one entry using the most common DNA and genes. These V and J calls originate from TCRdb's pipeline instead of the authors' own analysis. For this sample there are under 7,500 distinct CDR3 sequences; about 27% appear just once. The ten most abundant clones make up roughly 21% of the sample.

The paper as a whole reports these results and caveats: Counts of ubiquitous and regional expanded TCRs correlated with counts of ubiquitous and regional nonsynonymous mutations, respectively. Additional single-cell paired TCR alpha and beta sequencing was considered necessary to confirm, at a functional level, the hypothesis that regional TCRs recognize regional mutations. TCR-seq coverage of tumor T cells was estimated to be only roughly 7.5% for alpha chains and 13% for beta chains. The tumor nonsynonymous mutation count correlated with the number of expanded intratumoral alpha and beta TCRs.

What the time point label conveys for this sample: sample taken at primary tumor resection. Donors were over 60 patients with early-stage, untreated non-small cell lung cancer from the lung TRACERx cohort. For TCR sequencing, whole RNA was extracted from tumor and nontumor lung tissue, or from cryopreserved PBMC samples, and no cell sorting was done. Patients were selected for TCR sequencing only if sufficient RNA was available from at least two tumor regions. Tumor and adjacent nontumor lung specimens were reviewed by a lung pathologist before selection. This clonotype was found a few times. This receptor's antigen is unknown. No base quality values were provided; no much bigger clone lies one nucleotide off.

The sequenced sample was lung tumor tissue, obtained at surgery. In this chain, TRBV27 is recombined with TRBJ2-1, and 10 junctional nucleotides match TRBD2. This clonotype was obtained from a male donor with early-stage non-small cell lung cancer. The CDR3 region has the sequence CASSLVGLANEQFF. The DNA sequence is as follows: TGTGCCAGCAGTTTAGTGGGACTAGCGAATGAGCAGTTCTTC.